A selection of T cell receptor beta chains follows, all from one sample in a study of cytomegalovirus exposure and HLA in healthy donors. The repertoire was sequenced with immunoSEQ multiplex PCR; TCRdb's copy has only in-frame clones and lacks some. The sample contains 150,000 to 200,000 clones, more than 80% of which appear only once. The specimen sequenced was PBMCs. Receptors were obtained from a man aged 18 to 30 in good health and CMV-seronegative. Each CDR3 is given with its conserved first and last residue. A D gene is named only where the DNA matches it firmly. Part of the rows lack a size; the others show once, few, many or a class for expanded clones.

TRBJ2-2 NA TRBD1 TRBV5-1 TGCGCCAGCAGCCCACGGGACAGTCGGTCCGGGGAGCTGTTTTTT CASSPRDSRSGELFF
TRBJ1-1 NA NA TRBV2 TGTGCCAGCAGCATACAGCCGAACACTGAAGCTTTCTTT CASSIQPNTEAFF
TRBJ2-5 NA TRBD2 TRBV5-1 TGCGCCAGCAGCTCGACTAGCGGGGCACAAGAGACCCAGTACTTC CASSSTSGAQETQYF
TRBJ2-5 NA TRBD2 TRBV7-3 TGTGCCAGCAGCTCAATTGGGGGGGTAGCAGAGACCCAGTACTTC CASSSIGGVAETQYF
TRBJ2-7 NA TRBD2 TRBV7-6 TGTGCCAGCAGCTTAGAGGCGGGGGTCTCCTACGAGCAGTACTTC CASSLEAGVSYEQYF
TRBJ1-1 NA NA TRBV11-1 TGTGCCAGCAGCTTACTTGAGGGCGGTGAAGCTTTCTTT CASSLLEGGEAFF
TRBJ1-5 NA NA TRBV6-6 TGTGCCAGCAGTTACGAGGGATATAGTCAGCCCCAGCATTTT CASSYEGYSQPQHF
TRBJ2-1 NA TRBD2 TRBV29-1 TGCAGCGTTGTCCCCGGGACTAGCTACAATGAGCAGTTCTTC CSVVPGTSYNEQFF
TRBJ2-5 once NA TRBV4-1 TGCGCCAGCAGCCAAGAGCCGGTCCTCGGAGAGACCCAGTACTTC CASSQEPVLGETQYF
TRBJ1-2 NA TRBD1 TRBV28 TGTGCCAGTAACGACAGGGACGGTGATGGCTACACCTTC CASNDRDGDGYTF
TRBJ2-7 NA NA TRBV7-8 TGTGCCAGCAGCTTAATACTAGTAGGAGGCTACTACTACGAGCAGTACTTC CASSLILVGGYYYEQYF
TRBJ2-2 NA NA TRBV7-9 TGTGCCAGCAGCCACTCAAGGGGAACCGGGGAGCTGTTTTTT CASSHSRGTGELFF
TRBJ2-1 NA TRBD2 TRBV4-2 TGTGCCAGCAGCCTTGGACTAGCGGGAGGAGGGGATGAGCAGTTCTTC CASSLGLAGGGDEQFF
TRBJ1-4 NA NA TRBV27 TGTGCCAGCAGTTTTTCGGGAGCGCTGGAACTGTTTTTT CASSFSGALELFF
TRBJ2-1 NA TRBD2 TRBV7-7 TGTGCTAGCAGCTCCGGACTAGCGGCCTACAATGAGCAGTTCTTC CASSSGLAAYNEQFF
TRBJ1-6 NA NA TRBV6-5 TGTGCCAGCAGTTACTCTGGGCAGAGAAATTCACCCCTCCACTTT CASSYSGQRNSPLHF